The clone carrying this T cell receptor beta chain was counted a single time. The participants were between about 18 and 90 years old and came from about two dozen US areas. Researchers sorted participants into cohorts using their self-reported clinical history. Donors of Cohort 3 who recovered were those that had two negative PCRs, clearance, or symptom resolution. The data were taken from a study of blood T cell repertoires in COVID-19. Trimming left V 3 bases short and J 1 base short, with 9 bases between. There are 14 residues in the CDR3. In germline, CDR1 is LNHDA, CDR2 SQIVND (reference sequence). In the original analysis: Scientists estimated how many nucleated cells there were by amplifying reference gene primers. The method was immunoSEQ multiplex PCR; TCRdb's version includes in-frame clones alone and lacks a portion of them. The DNA was the basis for D and trimming; V, J and clone size are from that table. The sample gives 100,000 to 150,000 clones, 65% to 85% of which show up once; around 4.2% is in the top ten.

The rearrangement links TRBV19 to TRBJ1-2; TRBD1 might be the D (5 bases). The source is a woman in her thirties who had recovered from COVID-19. What was sequenced was PBMCs or T cells enriched from blood (not recorded which). The CDR3 DNA reads TGTGCCAGTAGTATTGGCGGGGGTAACTATGGCTACACCTTC. This sequence encodes CASSIGGGNYGYTF.